This T cell receptor (beta chain) is from a study of cytomegalovirus exposure and HLA in healthy donors. The study's findings and limits: With high specificity and sensitivity, the classifier reportedly diagnosed cytomegalovirus status. The study listed under 200 cytomegalovirus-associated TCR beta chains. TCR clusters originating in the first cohort tended to co-occur in the 100 to 150 validation repertoires, according to a later analysis.

The CDR3 is 15 amino acids. Germline CDR1 reads LNHDA; CDR2 reads SQIVND (reference sequence). Unmatched junction bases numbered 5, after V lost 5 bases and J lost 5 bases. Here immunoSEQ multiplex PCR was the method, and the copy in TCRdb shows in-frame clones only, minus some. The data show about 240,000 clones, 70% to 90% seen once. A word on this clone: Its antigen remains unknown.

This receptor was identified in a woman between 25 and 40 years old in good health and CMV-seropositive. The sequenced sample consisted of PBMCs. The V call is TRBV19, the J call TRBJ2-2, with TRBD1 identical over 10 bases. CDR3 residues: CASSLRTGGTGELFF. CDR3 in DNA: TGTGCCAGTAGTCTTCGGACAGGGGGAACCGGGGAGCTGTTTTTT.